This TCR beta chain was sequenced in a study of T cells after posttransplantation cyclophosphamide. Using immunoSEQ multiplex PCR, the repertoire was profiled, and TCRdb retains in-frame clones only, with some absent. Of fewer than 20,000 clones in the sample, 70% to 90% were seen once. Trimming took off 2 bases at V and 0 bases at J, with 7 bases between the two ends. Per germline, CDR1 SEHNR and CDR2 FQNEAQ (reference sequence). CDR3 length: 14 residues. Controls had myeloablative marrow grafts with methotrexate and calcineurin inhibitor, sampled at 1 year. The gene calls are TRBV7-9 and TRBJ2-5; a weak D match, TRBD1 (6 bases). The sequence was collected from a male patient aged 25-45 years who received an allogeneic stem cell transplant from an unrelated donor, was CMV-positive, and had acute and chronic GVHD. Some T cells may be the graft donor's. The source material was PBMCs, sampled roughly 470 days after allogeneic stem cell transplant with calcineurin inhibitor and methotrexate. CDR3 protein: CASSLRGNQETQYF. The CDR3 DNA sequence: TGTGCCAGCAGCTTAAGGGGGAACCAAGAGACCCAGTACTTC.